The rows below give T cell receptor beta chains drawn from one sample of a study of T cell responses to AZD1222 COVID-19 vaccine. Assay used: immunoSEQ multiplex PCR; TCRdb lists only in-frame clones, some missing. Seen here are about 130,000 clones, 75% to 95% observed once, and the top ten hold roughly 2%. Material: peripheral blood, obtained 28 days after the second AZD1222 dose. The receptors come from an adult who received the AZD1222 COVID-19 vaccine. Both conserved end residues are part of each CDR3. D genes are given only for firm matches. Clone size is not always given. Where it is, it says once, few, many or a class for expanded clones.

v_gene	len	abundance	d_gene	j_gene	CDR3aa	CDR3nt
TRBV2	15	NA	TRBD1	TRBJ2-7	CASSSNRGMVYEQYF	TGTGCCAGCAGCTCTAACAGGGGTATGGTCTACGAGCAGTACTTC
TRBV24-1	14	NA	TRBD1	TRBJ2-1	CATSDLQQGEVQFF	TGTGCCACCAGTGATTTGCAACAGGGGGAAGTCCAGTTCTTC
TRBV18	13	NA	NA	TRBJ1-5	CASSPGENQPQHF	TGTGCCAGCTCACCAGGGGAGAATCAGCCCCAGCATTTT
TRBV6-5	15	once	NA	TRBJ2-5	CASSYGEGPQETQYF	TGTGCCAGCAGTTACGGCGAGGGACCCCAAGAGACCCAGTACTTC
TRBV28	13	NA	TRBD1	TRBJ1-1	CASMGQVDTEAFF	TGTGCCAGCATGGGACAGGTCGACACTGAAGCTTTCTTT
TRBV11-3	14	NA	TRBD1	TRBJ1-3	CASSTRQGGNTIYF	TGTGCCAGCAGCACCCGACAGGGAGGAAACACCATATATTTT
TRBV7-9	15	NA	TRBD1	TRBJ1-2	CASSVPGQGWHGYTF	TGTGCCAGCAGCGTACCGGGACAGGGATGGCATGGCTACACCTTC
TRBV18	12	NA	NA	TRBJ2-1	CASSPAVNEQFF	TGTGCCAGCTCACCAGCTGTTAATGAGCAGTTCTTC
TRBV29-1	13	NA	NA	TRBJ1-1	CSVGSSGNTEAFF	TGCAGCGTTGGGAGCTCGGGGAACACTGAAGCTTTCTTT
TRBV4-1	18	NA	NA	TRBJ1-1	CASSQERSGGTATSEAFF	TGCGCCAGCAGCCAAGAACGCTCCGGAGGGACGGCGACCTCTGAAGCTTTCTTT
TRBV7-2	16	NA	NA	TRBJ2-3	CASSISGPPGADTQYF	TGTGCCAGCAGCATATCCGGGCCGCCCGGAGCGGATACGCAGTATTTT
TRBV5-1	13	NA	TRBD1	TRBJ1-1	CASSTQGDTEAFF	TGCGCCAGCAGCACCCAGGGGGACACTGAAGCTTTCTTT